These 16 T cell receptor beta chains originate from one sample sequenced in a study of blood T cell repertoires in COVID-19. Assay used: immunoSEQ multiplex PCR; TCRdb lists only in-frame clones, some missing. The sample has about 110,000 clones, around 91% seen once. Source material: peripheral blood. These receptors originate from a woman of 80 years or more with acute or convalescent COVID-19.

V gene TRBV23-1 combines with J gene TRBJ1-1; TRBD1 matches 10 bases. TRBV23-1 is assigned to the ORF class and has an uncertain function. Losses at the gene ends were 3 bases for V and 1 base for J; bases not matched to a gene: 8. CDR3 length equals 17 residues. CDR3 protein: CASSHATGGAENTEAFF. CDR3 sequence (DNA): TGCGCCAGCAGTCACGCGACAGGGGGCGCAGAGAACACTGAAGCTTTCTTT.

The chain joins TRBV6-4 to TRBJ2-1; 14 bases map to TRBD2. Losses at the gene ends were 6 bases for V and 0 bases for J; bases not matched to a gene: 4. The germline CDR1 and CDR2 sequences are MRHNA and SNTAGT. The CDR3 is 17 amino acids. DNA for the CDR3: TGTGCCAGCAGGCGGACTAGCGGGGGGAGCTCCTACAATGAGCAGTTCTTC. This gives the protein CASRRTSGGSSYNEQFF.

The chain has TRBV6-5 and TRBJ1-4, with a tentative D call TRBD1 (6 bases). Trimming stripped 2 bases from V and 0 bases from J, with 10 bases between. Germline CDR1 is MNHEY and CDR2 is SVGAGI. The CDR3 loop spans 16 amino acids. CDR3 DNA sequence: TGTGCCAGCAGTTACCAGACAGGAGCAACTAATGAAAAACTGTTTTTT. This sequence encodes CASSYQTGATNEKLFF.

The chain combines TRBV5-1 with TRBJ1-2; tentative D call: TRBD1 (5 bases). Looked up from germline, CDR1 is SGHRS and CDR2 is YFSETQ. V was pared by 0 bases and J by 8 bases, with 14 bases between. The CDR3 contains 14 residues. The CDR3 sequence: CASSLGAGSEGYTF. The CDR3 region has the DNA TGCGCCAGCAGCTTGGGGGCAGGGTCGGAAGGCTACACCTTC.

This chain connects TRBV7-2 to TRBJ1-3; the match to TRBD1 covers 7 bases. V shed 5 bases and J 1 base; nucleotides not matched to a gene: 5. The CDR3 is 15 residues long. The germline gives CDR1 SGHTA, CDR2 FQGNSA. CDR3 sequence: CASSDRTGSGNTIYF. The CDR3 nucleotides are TGTGCCAGCAGCGACCGGACAGGTTCTGGAAACACCATATATTTT.

J is TRBJ2-5 and V is TRBV18; D possibly corresponds to TRBD2 (5 bases). Trimming removed 2 bases at V and 3 bases at J, with 10 bases between. Germline CDR1 reads KGHSH; CDR2 reads LQKENI. The CDR3 consists of 14 residues. CDR3 protein: CASSPTRVEETQYF. As DNA, the CDR3 is TGTGCCAGCTCACCAACGCGGGTTGAAGAGACCCAGTACTTC. Using reference TRBV18 and TRBJ2-5 for the parts outside the CDR3, the full variable domain is NAGVMQNPRHLVRRRGQEARLRCSPMKGHSHVYWYRQLPEEGLKFMVYLQKENIIDESGMPKERFSAEFPKEGPSILRIQQVVRGDSAAYFCASSPTRVEETQYFGPGTRLLVL.

This chain uses TRBV20-1 with TRBJ2-5, with D unclear. V lost 3 bases and J lost 2, with 4 bases in between. Germline V lookup: CDR1 DFQATT, CDR2 SNEGSKA (reference sequence). The CDR3 loop spans 11 amino acids. The CDR3 coding sequence is TGCAGTGCTAGTCGGCAAGAGACCCAGTACTTC. This codes for CSASRQETQYF.

V is TRBV9 and J is TRBJ2-3; 8 bases are shared with TRBD2. The CDR3 totals 14 residues. CDR1 is SGDLS and CDR2 is YYNGEE in the germline V gene. Trimming cost V 5 bases and J 1 base; bases outside gene matches: 3. CDR3 loop: CASSLTSGTDTQYF. The CDR3 nucleotides read TGTGCCAGCAGTTTGACTAGCGGCACAGATACGCAGTATTTT. Full variable domain (rest looked up from reference TRBV9 and TRBJ2-3): DSGVTQTPKHLITATGQRVTLRCSPRSGDLSVYWYQQSLDQGLQFLIQYYNGEERAKGNILERFSAQQFPDLHSELNLSSLELGDSALYFCASSLTSGTDTQYFGPGTRLTVL.

V and J are TRBV5-1 and TRBJ1-2; 7 bases line up with TRBD1. The ends lost 4 bases at V and 6 bases at J; junction bases unmatched: 9. The CDR3 is 14 residues long. CDR1 is SGHRS, CDR2 YFSETQ, per germline. The DNA of the CDR3 is TGCGCCAGCAGCCCCCCCTCAGGGGGGCATGGCTACACCTTC. Its translation is CASSPPSGGHGYTF.

V is TRBV12-3 or TRBV12-4 and J is TRBJ2-3, with a tentative D call TRBD1 (6 bases). The CDR3 runs 12 residues. Trimming pared 7 bases from V and 8 bases from J, leaving 13 bases between. CDR3: CASTNRVATQYF. The CDR3 DNA follows: TGTGCCAGCACAAACAGGGTGGCTACGCAGTATTTT.

V is TRBV5-6 and J is TRBJ1-2; tentatively, D is TRBD1 (6 bases). The CDR3 is made up of 14 amino acids. CDR1 and CDR2 from the germline V gene are SGHDT and YYEEEE. V was cut by 6 bases and J by 5 bases, with 17 bases left in between. CDR3 in DNA: TGTGCCAGCACCGAGCAGGGAGGGGGTTATGGCTACACCTTC. Protein product: CASTEQGGGYGYTF.

The rearrangement uses TRBV5-6 and TRBJ1-2; TRBD1 matches 7 bases. Germline V gives CDR1 SGHDT, CDR2 YYEEEE. The V segment lost 3 bases and the J segment 8 bases; nucleotides outside the gene matches: 7. This CDR3 region has 13 residues. The CDR3 protein is CASSSRQGMGYTF. Here the CDR3 DNA reads TGTGCCAGCAGCTCGAGACAGGGAATGGGCTACACCTTC.

This chain connects TRBV7-8 to TRBJ1-1, with D maybe TRBD1 (5 bases). The CDR3 has 16 residues. V was clipped by 6 bases and J by 2 bases, with 19 bases between them. The V gene's germline CDR1 is SGHVS and CDR2 FQNEAQ. The CDR3 spells CASSGGPGGINTEAFF. The CDR3 nucleotides are TGTGCCAGCAGTGGAGGTCCGGGGGGGATCAACACTGAAGCTTTCTTT.

The rearrangement uses TRBV3-1 (or the pseudogene TRBV3-2) and TRBJ1-2, with D hard to call. Per the germline V gene, CDR1 is LGHDT and CDR2 is YNNKEL (reference sequence). V was cut by 1 base and J by 5 bases, with 11 bases left in between. The CDR3 length is 14 residues. CDR3 DNA sequence: TGTGCCAGCAGCCAAGGAATGGAGGGTTATGGCTACACCTTC. It codes for CASSQGMEGYGYTF.

This clone was recorded only once. The chain couples TRBV29-1 to TRBJ2-2, with D possibly being TRBD1 (5 bases). V was shortened by 7 bases and J by 6 bases, with 42 bases between the two germline ends. CDR1 SQVTM and CDR2 ANQGSEA come from the germline V gene. The CDR3 runs 22 residues. Here the CDR3 DNA reads TGCAGCGCCAGCCCCCGAAGGAGTTTTTATGGGGCAGGCCAGCCCGGCCCCGGGGAGCTGTTTTTT. Protein product: CSASPRRSFYGAGQPGPGELFF.

About this clone itself: One junction end does not reproduce the germline sequence, and a read error may be involved. This chain uses TRBV7-9 with TRBJ2-1; TRBD2 matches at 12 bases. Germline lookup yields CDR1 SEHNR and CDR2 FQNEAQ (reference sequence). This CDR3 is 15 amino acids long. The CDR3 DNA follows: TGTGCCACCTCGACTAGCGGGGGATCCTACAATAAGCAGTTCTTC. Translation gives CATSTSGGSYNKQFF.